One sample yielded the 13 T cell receptor beta chains listed below, sequenced in a study of blood T cell repertoires in COVID-19. Libraries were prepared by immunoSEQ multiplex PCR; TCRdb keeps only in-frame clonotypes and omits some of them. Of approximately 97,000 clones listed, around nine tenths were seen once; the top ten hold about 1.9%. The sequenced sample was peripheral blood. Every receptor here comes from a man aged 50-60 years with COVID-19, enrolled during active disease.

The V and J genes are TRBV16 and TRBJ1-6; D remains ambiguous. V was clipped by 4 bases and J by 7 bases, with 8 bases between them. Germline V gene sequence: CDR1 KGHSY, CDR2 FQNENV. The CDR3 sequence is 13 residues long. The CDR3 here is CASSPSGNSPLHF. CDR3 coding DNA: TGTGCCAGCAGCCCCAGCGGGAATTCACCCCTCCACTTT.

This chain connects TRBV7-8 to TRBJ1-5; perhaps TRBD1 as D (6 bases). Germline assignment: CDR1 SGHVS and CDR2 FQNEAQ. V lost 5 bases, J lost 5 bases, and 16 bases lay in between. The CDR3 is 15 residues long. CDR3 residues: CASSTITGLYQPQHF. The CDR3, as DNA: TGTGCCAGCAGCACGATAACAGGGCTATATCAGCCCCAGCATTTT. Looking up the rest from reference TRBV7-8 and TRBJ1-5 gives the full variable domain: GAGVSQSPRYKVAKRGQDVALRCDPISGHVSLFWYQQALGQGPEFLTYFQNEAQLDKSGLPSDRFFAERPEGSVSTLKIQRTQQEDSAVYLCASSTITGLYQPQHFGDGTRLSIL.

The chain has TRBV10-3 and TRBJ1-5; 7 nucleotides align to TRBD1. This CDR3 spans 14 amino acids. Germline V lookup: CDR1 ENHRY, CDR2 SYGVKD. V was pared by 8 bases and J by 4 bases, with 8 bases of the junction left unmatched. The CDR3 here is CAIGGGQVNQPQHF. The DNA of the CDR3 is TGTGCCATCGGGGGCGGACAGGTAAATCAGCCCCAGCATTTT.

The table lists this clone with a few counts. This rearrangement joins TRBV7-8 to TRBJ2-7; 8 nucleotides agree with TRBD2. J was trimmed by 1 base and V by 5 bases; bases with no gene match: 7. Germline V CDR1 and CDR2: SGHVS, FQNEAQ. This CDR3 spans 15 amino acids. As DNA, the CDR3 is TGTGCCAGCAGCAAGGAGCGGGGGCCGTCCTACGAGCAGTACTTC. This sequence encodes CASSKERGPSYEQYF.

The genes are TRBV29-1 and TRBJ2-3; TRBD2 might be the D (6 bases). CDR3 length: 17 amino acids. Germline CDR1 is SQVTM and CDR2 is ANQGSEA. V was cut by 6 bases and J by 3 bases, with 25 bases left in between. CDR3 protein: CSVGTGVNRLGTDTQYF. In nucleotides, the CDR3 is TGCAGCGTGGGGACTGGGGTAAACCGACTGGGGACAGATACGCAGTATTTT.

The chain recombines TRBV12-3 or TRBV12-4 with TRBJ2-3; 7 bases agree with TRBD1. The J segment lost 4 bases and the V segment lost 8 bases, leaving 0 bases of the junction unmatched. The CDR3 extends over 11 amino acids. The CDR3 bases are TGTGCCAGCCAGGGGGCAGATACGCAGTATTTT. Amino acid sequence: CASQGADTQYF.

The chain carries TRBV30 and TRBJ1-4, with D perhaps matching TRBD1 (5 bases). The CDR3 is made up of 12 amino acids. V lost 7 bases and J lost 7, with 13 bases in between. Germline values: CDR1 GTSNPN, CDR2 SVGIG (reference sequence). CDR3 region: CAYGHAAEKLFF. CDR3 nucleotide sequence: TGTGCCTACGGACACGCCGCTGAAAAACTGTTTTTT.

V usage is TRBV5-1 and J usage is TRBJ2-2; 10 bases line up with TRBD2. J was trimmed by 3 bases and V by 4 bases; bases with no gene match: 6. CDR1 and CDR2 (germline): SGHRS, YFSETQ. The CDR3 consists of 16 residues. This chain's CDR3 is CASSLSSGGHTGELFF. The CDR3 nucleotides read TGCGCCAGCAGCCTCTCTAGCGGGGGTCACACCGGGGAGCTGTTTTTT.

This sequence joins TRBV10-2 and TRBJ1-4; perhaps TRBD1 as D (6 bases). The CDR3 has 14 residues. CDR1 and CDR2 from the germline V gene are WSHSY and SAAADI. V was shortened by 3 bases and J by 8 bases, with 13 bases between the two germline ends. CDR3 DNA sequence: TGCGCCAGCAGTGAAGGGGGGGGAGACGAAAAACTGTTTTTT. It yields the protein CASSEGGGDEKLFF.

The chain employs TRBV6-5 and TRBJ1-2; the match to TRBD1 covers 11 bases. V lost 2 bases to trimming and J lost 7 bases; unmatched junction nucleotides: 6. Germline V gives CDR1 MNHEY, CDR2 SVGAGI. CDR3 length: 15 residues. The CDR3 DNA reads as TGTGCCAGCAGTTACACGGGACAGGGGGTTATTGGCTACACCTTC. It encodes CASSYTGQGVIGYTF.

The chain has TRBV27 and TRBJ1-1; a possible D gene is TRBD1 (6 bases). The V and J ends lost 10 bases and 5 bases respectively, with 17 bases between them. The CDR3 consists of 13 residues. Looked up from germline, CDR1 is MNHEY and CDR2 is SMNVEV (reference sequence). CDR3 in amino acids: CATNRAGGTEAFF. CDR3 coding DNA: TGTGCCACCAACAGGGCGGGGGGGACTGAAGCTTTCTTT.

The chain recombines TRBV9 with TRBJ1-6, with TRBD1 as a possible D gene (6 bases). Germline CDR1 SGDLS, CDR2 YYNGEE. CDR3 length: 13 amino acids. Trimming shortened V by 4 bases and J by 5 bases, and 7 bases separated the two germline ends. CDR3: CASSQGNNSPLHF. The CDR3 DNA follows: TGTGCCAGCAGCCAGGGGAATAATTCACCCCTCCACTTT. The entire variable domain, with the rest obtained from reference TRBV9 and TRBJ1-6, is as follows: DSGVTQTPKHLITATGQRVTLRCSPRSGDLSVYWYQQSLDQGLQFLIQYYNGEERAKGNILERFSAQQFPDLHSELNLSSLELGDSALYFCASSQGNNSPLHFGNGTRLTVT.

This clone appeared a single time. This sequence joins TRBV21-1 and TRBJ2-7; the listed D gene, TRBD2, was not tested against the DNA. TRBV21-1 is given as a pseudogene. The CDR3 has 13 amino acids. The CDR3 reads CASSKGARYEQYF. As DNA, the CDR3 is TGTGCCAGCAGCAAGGGAGCGAGGTACGAGCAGTACTTC.